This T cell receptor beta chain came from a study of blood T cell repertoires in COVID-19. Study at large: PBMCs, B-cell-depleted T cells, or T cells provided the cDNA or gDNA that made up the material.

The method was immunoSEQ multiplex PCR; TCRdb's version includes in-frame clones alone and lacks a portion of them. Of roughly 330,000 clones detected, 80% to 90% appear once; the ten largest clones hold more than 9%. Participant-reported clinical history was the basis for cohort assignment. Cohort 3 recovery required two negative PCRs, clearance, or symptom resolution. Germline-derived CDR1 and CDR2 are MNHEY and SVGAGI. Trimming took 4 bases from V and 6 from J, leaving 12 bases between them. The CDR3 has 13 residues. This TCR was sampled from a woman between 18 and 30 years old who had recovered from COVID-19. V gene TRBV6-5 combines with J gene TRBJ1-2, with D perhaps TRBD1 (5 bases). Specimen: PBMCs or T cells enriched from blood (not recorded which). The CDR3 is CASSFQGTHGYTF. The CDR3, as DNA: TGTGCCAGCAGTTTTCAGGGAACTCATGGCTACACCTTC.